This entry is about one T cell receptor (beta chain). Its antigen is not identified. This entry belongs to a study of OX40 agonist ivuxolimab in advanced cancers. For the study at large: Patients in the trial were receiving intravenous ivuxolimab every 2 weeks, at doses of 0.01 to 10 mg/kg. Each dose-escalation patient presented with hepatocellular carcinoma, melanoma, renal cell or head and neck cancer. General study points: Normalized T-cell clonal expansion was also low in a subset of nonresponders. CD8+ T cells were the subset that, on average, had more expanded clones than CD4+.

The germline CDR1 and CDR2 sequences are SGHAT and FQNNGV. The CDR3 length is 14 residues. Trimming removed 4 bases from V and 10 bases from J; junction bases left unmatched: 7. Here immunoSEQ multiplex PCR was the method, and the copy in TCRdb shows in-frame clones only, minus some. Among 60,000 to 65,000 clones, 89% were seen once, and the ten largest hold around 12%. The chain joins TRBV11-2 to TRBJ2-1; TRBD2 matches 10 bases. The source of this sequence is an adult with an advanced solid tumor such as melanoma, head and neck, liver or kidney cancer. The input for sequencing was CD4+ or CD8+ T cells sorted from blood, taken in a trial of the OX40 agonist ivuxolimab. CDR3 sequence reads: CASSYPGLADEQFF. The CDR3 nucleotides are TGTGCCAGCAGCTATCCCGGACTAGCGGACGAGCAGTTCTTC.